This T cell receptor beta chain derives from a study of T cells in narcolepsy. General study findings and limits: Autoreactive clonotypes reportedly recurred in blood of same and different patients, not controls.

Notes on this clone: Its specificity is unknown.

This CDR3 is built from 17 residues. Germline V lookup: CDR1 MNHEY, CDR2 SMNVEV (reference sequence). Deletions cut 7 bases from V and 0 bases from J, with 18 bases between. Sequencing was performed with immunoSEQ multiplex PCR; in TCRdb, only in-frame clones are kept and a portion is missing. The table lists around 20,000 clones, 92% of them singletons, with under 1.4% in the top ten. The J gene is TRBJ2-2, the V gene TRBV27, with D perhaps matching TRBD2 (7 bases). Material: CD45RA- memory CD4+ T cells from PBMCs. The receptor's source is a human donor with narcolepsy. CDR3: CASTPGRGETNTGELFF. CDR3 in DNA: TGTGCCAGCACCCCAGGGAGGGGGGAAACGAACACCGGGGAGCTGTTTTTT.